The rows below give T cell receptor beta chains drawn from one sample of a study of T cell changes during pregnancy in multiple sclerosis. Clones were sequenced by immunoSEQ multiplex PCR, and TCRdb holds only the in-frame ones, with some missing. The sample carries about 57,000 clones, 92% recorded once. Source: CD4+ T cells from peripheral blood mononuclear cells, taken in the third trimester of pregnancy. Receptor source: a female donor with multiple sclerosis, enrolled in a pregnancy study. CDR3s include the opening cysteine and the closing phenylalanine or tryptophan. D genes are given only for firm matches. Some rows mark clone size as missing; the rest say once, few, many or name a class of expanded clone.

>TRBD1|TRBV11-3|TRBJ2-1|-
TGTGCCAGCAGCACCCAGGACAGGGCTTACAATGAGCAGTTCTTC
CASSTQDRAYNEQFF
>TRBD1|TRBV7-2|TRBJ1-4|-
TGTGCCAGCAGCCTACGACAGGGTGAGACGAAAAAACTGTTTTTT
CASSLRQGETKKLFF
>-|TRBV11-2|TRBJ2-7|-
TGTGCCAGCAGCTTAGCTGACACCAATCCAACCTACGAGCAGTACTTC
CASSLADTNPTYEQYF
>-|TRBV20-1|TRBJ2-7|once
TGCAGTGCTTTAGGGAGCTACGAGCAGTACTTC
CSALGSYEQYF
>TRBD1|TRBV7-2|TRBJ1-6|few
TGTGCAACCGGGACAGGCGGTTCACCCCTCCACTTT
CATGTGGSPLHF
>TRBD1|TRBV9|TRBJ2-3|-
TGTGCCAGCACCTCAGAGACAGGGCCCCATGATACGCAGTATTTT
CASTSETGPHDTQYF
>TRBD1|TRBV6-5|TRBJ1-4|-
TGTGCCAGCAGCCGACAGGGTAAAGGTGAAAAACTGTTTTTT
CASSRQGKGEKLFF
>-|TRBV7-2|TRBJ2-7|-
TGTGCCAGCAGCTTAGGACAGCTTAGTACCTACGAGCAGTACTTC
CASSLGQLSTYEQYF
>-|TRBV6-5|TRBJ2-5|-
TGTGCCAGCAGTTACTCGAATCTGGGGGGAGAGACCCAGTACTTC
CASSYSNLGGETQYF
>-|TRBV7-9|TRBJ2-3|-
TGTGCCAGCAGTTACCCCCTAGGGGCGCGAAGCACAGATACGCAGTATTTT
CASSYPLGARSTDTQYF
>-|TRBV7-7|TRBJ2-5|-
TGTGCCAGCAGCTTAGGGACAGCGACTCAAGAGACCCAGTACTTC
CASSLGTATQETQYF
>-|TRBV29-1|TRBJ1-1|-
TGCAGCGTTGTCGACACGGGGGGGAACACTGAAGCTTTCTTT
CSVVDTGGNTEAFF
>-|TRBV7-2|TRBJ1-5|once
TGTGCCAGCAGCTTAAGTTATGCGCAGCCCCAGCATTTT
CASSLSYAQPQHF
>TRBD1|TRBV7-3|TRBJ1-2|-
TGTGCCAGCAGCTCGACCGGACAGGGAGGTGGCTACACCTTC
CASSSTGQGGGYTF
>-|TRBV6-6|TRBJ2-5|-
TGTGCCAGCAGCCCCCCGGGGAAAGAGACCCAGTACTTC
CASSPPGKETQYF
>-|TRBV6-5|TRBJ2-5|-
TGTGCCAGCAGTTACTCGGGGGCGGCCGGGGAGACCCAGTACTTC
CASSYSGAAGETQYF
>-|TRBV25-1|TRBJ2-5|-
TGTGCCAGCAGGTTACAGAACCAAGAGACCCAGTACTTC
CASRLQNQETQYF
>-|TRBV12-5|TRBJ2-3|-
TGTGCTAGTGCCCTCACGCAGGCGCAGTATTTT
CASALTQAQYF
>-|TRBV30|TRBJ1-2|-
TGTGCCTGGAGTGTACTGGTCTCTGGTGGCTACACCTTC
CAWSVLVSGGYTF
>TRBD2|TRBV5-1|TRBJ2-5|once
TGCGCCAGCAGCTTGCCAGCGGGGGGGCCTGAGACCCAGTACTTC
CASSLPAGGPETQYF
>TRBD1|TRBV2|TRBJ1-5|-
TGTGCCAGCAGTGGAAGACAGGGAGGCAATCAGCCCCAGCATTTT
CASSGRQGGNQPQHF
>-|TRBV7-2|TRBJ1-2|-
TGTGCCAGCAGCTTACGGGGGGTGGATGGCTACACCTTC
CASSLRGVDGYTF
>-|TRBV30|TRBJ1-5|-
TGTGCCTGGAAAGGGGCAGGGGGCAATCAGCCCCAGCATTTT
CAWKGAGGNQPQHF
>TRBD2|TRBV7-6|TRBJ2-1|-
TGTGCCAGCAGCCCAGCCCCCAGCGGGGGCATCGGGGTCAATGAGCAGTTCTTC
CASSPAPSGGIGVNEQFF